Detailed here is one T cell receptor (beta chain). Its specificity is unknown. This record comes from a study of cytomegalovirus exposure and HLA in healthy donors. V lost 5 bases to trimming and J lost 2 bases, with 17 bases between them. Germline loops: CDR1 SGDLS, CDR2 YYNGEE. The CDR3 extends over 15 amino acids. The study's findings and limits: In a later analysis, an Asian-associated ancestry cluster reportedly showed fewer N-insertions than the roughly 730-donor mean.

Vbeta (60) and Jbeta (13) primers were used in the PCR. Repertoires were generated with immunoSEQ multiplex PCR, while TCRdb's copy carries only in-frame clones and drops some. The table includes 110,000 or so clones, approximately 79% detected once. This clonotype originated in a man aged 50-59 years in good health and CMV-seropositive. Sequencing used PBMCs. This chain uses TRBV9 with TRBJ2-7, with a possible D match to TRBD2 (5 bases). CDR3 DNA: TGTGCCAGCAGTCCAGACCCGGGATTGACCTACGAGCAGTACTTC. Encoded protein: CASSPDPGLTYEQYF.